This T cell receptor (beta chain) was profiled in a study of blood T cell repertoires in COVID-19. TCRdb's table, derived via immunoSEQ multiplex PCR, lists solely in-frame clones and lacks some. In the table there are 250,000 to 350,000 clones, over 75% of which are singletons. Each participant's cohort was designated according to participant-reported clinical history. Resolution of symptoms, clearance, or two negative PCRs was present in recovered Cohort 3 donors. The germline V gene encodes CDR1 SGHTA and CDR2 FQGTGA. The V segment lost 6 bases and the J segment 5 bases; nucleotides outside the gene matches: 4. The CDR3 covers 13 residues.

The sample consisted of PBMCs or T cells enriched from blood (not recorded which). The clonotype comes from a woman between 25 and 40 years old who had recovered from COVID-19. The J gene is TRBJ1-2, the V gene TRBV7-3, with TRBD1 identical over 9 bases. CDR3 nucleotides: TGTGCCAGCAGTCTCGACAGGGGGTATGGCTACACCTTC. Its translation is CASSLDRGYGYTF.